The clone carrying this TCR beta chain was counted ten times or more. Germline and junction disagree at one end, which may indicate a read error. Time point specified: patch test 1, 2 weeks after DPC sensitization. This sample's treatment: therapeutic diphenylcyclopropenone sensitization with weekly scalp DPC. These data originate in a study of human T cells and chemical hapten exposure. TCRdb re-called the RACE reads with MiXCR, one entry per CDR3 protein. Of some 400,000 distinct CDR3 sequences in the sample, approximately 4.4% were seen once. The TCR sequence derives from a woman in her 50s with alopecia areata. Some clones in this sample may be carry-over from other donors' samples. Sample: whole blood, taken in connection with sensitization to the hapten diphenylcyclopropenone (DPC).

The CDR3 DNA reads TGTGCCAGCAGCTCCCCAGGGACACGGAGGTTC. Protein: CASSSPGTRRF. The rearrangement joins TRBV3-1 to TRBJ2-7, with D possibly TRBD1 on 6 matching bases. This CDR3 has 11 residues. Germline values: CDR1 LGHDT, CDR2 YNNKEL (reference sequence).